This T cell receptor (beta chain) was sequenced during a study of Ad26.COV2.S vaccination and SARS-CoV-2 variants. Study observations and caveats: For non-spike TCRs, breadth in vaccine recipients resembled that in placebo recipients.

Worth noting for this clone: Its target is not known.

The protocol was immunoSEQ multiplex PCR, while the TCRdb copy is restricted to in-frame clones and leaves out a portion. The repertoire consists of approximately 300,000 clones, with 86% occurring once and the leading ten covering approximately 2%. Germline CDR1 reads KGHSH; CDR2 reads LQKENI. CDR3 length equals 14 residues. The ends were cut back, 2 bases at V and 2 bases at J, with 8 bases in the middle. Noted treatment: 19 received Ad26.COV2.S at low or high dose, single or two shots; about 5 received placebo; per-sample allocation not given. At day 63 after the first vaccine or placebo injection, samples were drawn.

The chain has TRBV18 and TRBJ2-3; no firm D call. The sequencing here drew on peripheral blood, taken in a trial of Ad26.COV2.S vaccine versus placebo. This TCR was sampled from a person between 18 and 65 years old who received the Ad26.COV2.S COVID-19 vaccine or a placebo. The CDR3 DNA sequence: TGTGCCAGCTCACCAATGGTAAACACAGATACGCAGTATTTT. This gives the protein CASSPMVNTDTQYF.